The rows below give T cell receptor beta chains drawn from one sample of a study of T cell changes during pregnancy in multiple sclerosis. Libraries were prepared by immunoSEQ multiplex PCR; TCRdb keeps only in-frame clonotypes and omits some of them. The table records about 51,000 clones, roughly 92% of them present only once. The sample here was CD4+ T cells from peripheral blood mononuclear cells, taken in the second trimester of pregnancy. These receptors were taken from a female donor with multiple sclerosis, enrolled in a pregnancy study. CDR3s include the opening cysteine and the closing phenylalanine or tryptophan. Fields, in order: D gene, clone size, J gene, V gene, CDR3 DNA, CDR3 protein. A D gene is named only where the DNA matches it firmly. A clone size is listed for some rows: how often the clone was seen (once, few, many), or a class if it is expanded.

d_call: NA; clone_size: NA; j_call: TRBJ1-5; v_call: TRBV5-8; cdr3_nt: TGTGCCAGCAGCTTGGAGGGGGTCCCCCAGCCCCAGCATTTT; cdr3_aa: CASSLEGVPQPQHF
d_call: TRBD1; clone_size: NA; j_call: TRBJ1-5; v_call: TRBV5-6; cdr3_nt: TGTGCCAGCAGCCTCACCATGGGACAGGGAAGCAATCAGCCCCAGCATTTT; cdr3_aa: CASSLTMGQGSNQPQHF
d_call: TRBD1; clone_size: few; j_call: TRBJ2-1; v_call: TRBV9; cdr3_nt: TGTGCCAGCAGCCAATATCCCTCCCTCGACAGGGCCTACAATGAGCAGTTCTTC; cdr3_aa: CASSQYPSLDRAYNEQFF
d_call: NA; clone_size: once; j_call: TRBJ2-5; v_call: TRBV9; cdr3_nt: TGTGCCAGCAGCGTAGGGTGGGGCCGTCAAGAGACCCAGTACTTC; cdr3_aa: CASSVGWGRQETQYF
d_call: TRBD2; clone_size: NA; j_call: TRBJ2-5; v_call: TRBV9; cdr3_nt: TGTGCCAGCAGCGTAGCTGTGGGGGGGCAAGAGACCCAGTACTTC; cdr3_aa: CASSVAVGGQETQYF
d_call: NA; clone_size: NA; j_call: TRBJ1-5; v_call: TRBV19; cdr3_nt: TGTGCCAGTAGTATAACCGGGGGTAAGCCCCAGCATTTT; cdr3_aa: CASSITGGKPQHF
d_call: TRBD1; clone_size: NA; j_call: TRBJ1-6; v_call: TRBV7-2; cdr3_nt: TGTGCCAGCAGCTTCGGGGGACAGGATTTCCCCCTCCACTTT; cdr3_aa: CASSFGGQDFPLHF
d_call: TRBD1; clone_size: NA; j_call: TRBJ1-2; v_call: TRBV10-3; cdr3_nt: TGTGCCATCAGCATCGACAGGGACAGGAGTGGCTACACCTTC; cdr3_aa: CAISIDRDRSGYTF
d_call: TRBD1; clone_size: NA; j_call: TRBJ2-2; v_call: TRBV18; cdr3_nt: TGTGCCAGCTCACCCTGGGACAGGGCGAACACCGGGGAGCTGTTTTTT; cdr3_aa: CASSPWDRANTGELFF
d_call: NA; clone_size: NA; j_call: TRBJ1-1; v_call: TRBV11-2; cdr3_nt: TGTGCCAGCAGCTTCCCAAGGGGGAGGGGGAGCATCGTGAACACTGAAGCTTTCTTT; cdr3_aa: CASSFPRGRGSIVNTEAFF
d_call: NA; clone_size: NA; j_call: TRBJ1-4; v_call: TRBV5-5; cdr3_nt: TGTGCCAGCAGCTTGGCAGGGTTGAGGGAAAAACTGTTTTTT; cdr3_aa: CASSLAGLREKLFF
d_call: TRBD2; clone_size: once; j_call: TRBJ2-1; v_call: TRBV7-2; cdr3_nt: TGTGCCAGCAGCTTAGCTAGCGGGGCCCTTTACAATGAGCAGTTCTTC; cdr3_aa: CASSLASGALYNEQFF
d_call: TRBD1; clone_size: NA; j_call: TRBJ1-2; v_call: TRBV5-4; cdr3_nt: TGTGCCAGCAGCTCACCGGGACAGGGGGTGAAGGGCTACACCTTC; cdr3_aa: CASSSPGQGVKGYTF
d_call: NA; clone_size: NA; j_call: TRBJ1-6; v_call: TRBV9; cdr3_nt: TGTGCCAGCAGCGTCCGCAGGGAAAATTCACCCCTCCACTTT; cdr3_aa: CASSVRRENSPLHF
d_call: NA; clone_size: NA; j_call: TRBJ1-2; v_call: TRBV4-1; cdr3_nt: TGCGCCAGCAGCCCTACCCCTGGAGGAGGGGGGGTCTATGGCTACACCTTC; cdr3_aa: CASSPTPGGGGVYGYTF
d_call: TRBD1; clone_size: NA; j_call: TRBJ2-3; v_call: TRBV9; cdr3_nt: TGTGCCAGCAGCGTAGCCCCCGGGACAGGCACAGATACGCAGTATTTT; cdr3_aa: CASSVAPGTGTDTQYF
d_call: NA; clone_size: NA; j_call: TRBJ2-5; v_call: TRBV18; cdr3_nt: TGTGCCAGCTCACCTTTAACCGGGACTTCCCAAGAGACCCAGTACTTC; cdr3_aa: CASSPLTGTSQETQYF
d_call: NA; clone_size: NA; j_call: TRBJ2-5; v_call: TRBV6-1; cdr3_nt: TGTGCCAGCAGTGCCATTGAGACCCAGTACTTC; cdr3_aa: CASSAIETQYF
d_call: NA; clone_size: NA; j_call: TRBJ2-1; v_call: TRBV7-3; cdr3_nt: TGTGCCAGCAGCTTAAGACAGTACAATGAGCAGTTCTTC; cdr3_aa: CASSLRQYNEQFF
d_call: TRBD1; clone_size: NA; j_call: TRBJ1-4; v_call: TRBV7-2; cdr3_nt: TGTGCCAGCAGCTTTGGGCCAGGGGGGAATGAAAAACTGTTTTTT; cdr3_aa: CASSFGPGGNEKLFF
d_call: NA; clone_size: NA; j_call: TRBJ2-3; v_call: TRBV6-6; cdr3_nt: TGTGCCAGCCGGGCGCGGGGTGAAGATACGCAGTATTTT; cdr3_aa: CASRARGEDTQYF
d_call: TRBD2; clone_size: NA; j_call: TRBJ2-1; v_call: TRBV5-6; cdr3_nt: TGTGCCAGCAGCTTTGGGCCCTCGGGGGGTGAGCAGTTCTTC; cdr3_aa: CASSFGPSGGEQFF
d_call: NA; clone_size: NA; j_call: TRBJ1-2; v_call: TRBV5-1; cdr3_nt: TGCGCCAGCAGCTTGGCGCAGGGAATAGACTACACCTTC; cdr3_aa: CASSLAQGIDYTF
d_call: TRBD2; clone_size: NA; j_call: TRBJ2-7; v_call: TRBV7-2; cdr3_nt: TGTGCCAGCAGCTTATCCGCTAGCGGGGCCGTCTACGAGCAGTACTTC; cdr3_aa: CASSLSASGAVYEQYF
d_call: NA; clone_size: NA; j_call: TRBJ1-2; v_call: TRBV4-3; cdr3_nt: TGCGCCAGCAGCCAAGAGCGGGGACCCTATGGCTACACCTTC; cdr3_aa: CASSQERGPYGYTF